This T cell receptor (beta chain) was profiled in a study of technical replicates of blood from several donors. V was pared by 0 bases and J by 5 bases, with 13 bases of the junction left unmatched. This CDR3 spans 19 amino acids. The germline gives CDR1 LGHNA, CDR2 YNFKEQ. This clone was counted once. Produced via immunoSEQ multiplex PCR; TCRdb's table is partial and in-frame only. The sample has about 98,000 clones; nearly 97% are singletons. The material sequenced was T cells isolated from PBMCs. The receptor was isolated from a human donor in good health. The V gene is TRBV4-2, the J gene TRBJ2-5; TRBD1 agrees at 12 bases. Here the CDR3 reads CASSQEIRGTGGLGETQYF. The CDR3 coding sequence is TGTGCCAGCAGCCAAGAGATTAGGGGGACAGGGGGCTTGGGGGAGACCCAGTACTTC.